At least ten counts were recorded for the clone carrying this TCR beta chain. Its specificity is not known. Per the germline V gene, CDR1 is DFQATT and CDR2 is SNEGSKA (reference sequence). This CDR3 is 13 amino acids long. Trimming left V 5 bases short and J 1 base short, with 10 bases between. These data belong to a study of neurological immune-mediated disorders. The cDNA was synthesized by means of template-switch 5'RACE, which was carried out with 10-nucleotide random UMIs. Using its own MiXCR run on the 5' RACE reads, TCRdb lists one record per CDR3 protein. The sample yields 27,000 or so distinct CDR3 sequences, more than 14% seen once. Study results and caveats: Levels of TCR clonal expansion peaked in HTLV-1-associated myelopathy and reached their lowest in multiple sclerosis, under those of healthy controls.

The gene calls are TRBV20-1 and TRBJ2-3; D is perhaps TRBD1 or TRBD2 (5 bases each). Source material: PBMCs. The receptor comes from a man in his 70s in good health. CDR3 in DNA: TGCAGTGCTGGGAGACAGCGCACAGATACGCAGTATTTT. Translating gives CSAGRQRTDTQYF.